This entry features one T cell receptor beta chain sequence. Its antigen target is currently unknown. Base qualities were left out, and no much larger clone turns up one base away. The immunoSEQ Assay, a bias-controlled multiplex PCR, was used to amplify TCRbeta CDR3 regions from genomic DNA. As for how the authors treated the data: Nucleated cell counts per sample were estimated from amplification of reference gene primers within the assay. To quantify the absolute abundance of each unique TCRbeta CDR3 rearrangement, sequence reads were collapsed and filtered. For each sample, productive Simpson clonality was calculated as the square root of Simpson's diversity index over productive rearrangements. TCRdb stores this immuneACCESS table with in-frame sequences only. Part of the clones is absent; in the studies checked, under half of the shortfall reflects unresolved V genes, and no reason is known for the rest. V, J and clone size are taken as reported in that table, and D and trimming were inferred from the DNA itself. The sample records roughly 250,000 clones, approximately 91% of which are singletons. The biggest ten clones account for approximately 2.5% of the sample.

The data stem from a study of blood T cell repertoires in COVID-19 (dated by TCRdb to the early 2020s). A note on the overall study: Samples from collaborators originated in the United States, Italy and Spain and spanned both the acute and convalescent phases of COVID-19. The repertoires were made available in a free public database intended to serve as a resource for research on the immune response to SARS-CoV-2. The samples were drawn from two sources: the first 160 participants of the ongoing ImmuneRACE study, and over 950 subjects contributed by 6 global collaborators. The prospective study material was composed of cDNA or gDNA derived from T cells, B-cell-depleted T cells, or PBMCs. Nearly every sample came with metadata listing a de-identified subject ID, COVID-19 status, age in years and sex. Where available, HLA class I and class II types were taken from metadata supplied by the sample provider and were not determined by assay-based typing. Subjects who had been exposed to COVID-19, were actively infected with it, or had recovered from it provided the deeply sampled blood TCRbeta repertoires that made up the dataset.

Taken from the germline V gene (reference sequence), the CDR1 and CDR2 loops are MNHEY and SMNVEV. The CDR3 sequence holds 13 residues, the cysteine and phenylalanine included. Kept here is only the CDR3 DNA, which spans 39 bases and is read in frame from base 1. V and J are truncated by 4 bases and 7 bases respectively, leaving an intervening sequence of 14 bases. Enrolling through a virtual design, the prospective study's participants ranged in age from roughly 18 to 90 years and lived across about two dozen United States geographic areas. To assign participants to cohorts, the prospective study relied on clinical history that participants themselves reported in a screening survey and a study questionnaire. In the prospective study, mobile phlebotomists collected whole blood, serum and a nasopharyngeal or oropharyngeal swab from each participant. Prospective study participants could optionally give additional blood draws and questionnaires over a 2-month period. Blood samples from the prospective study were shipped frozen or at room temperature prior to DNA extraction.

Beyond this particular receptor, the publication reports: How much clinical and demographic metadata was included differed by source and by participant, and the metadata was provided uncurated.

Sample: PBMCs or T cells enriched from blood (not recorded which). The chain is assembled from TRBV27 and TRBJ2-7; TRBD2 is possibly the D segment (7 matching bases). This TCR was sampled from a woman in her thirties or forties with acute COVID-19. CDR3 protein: CASSWEGDGEQYF. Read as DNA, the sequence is TGTGCCAGCAGTTGGGAGGGGGATGGTGAGCAGTACTTC.